Following are 27 T cell receptor beta chains from one sample sequenced in a study of T-cell reconstitution after alpha-beta-depleted transplantation in children. Preparation of the TCRbeta library was carried out with unique molecular identifiers. MiXCR, run by TCRdb on the PCR reads, gives a single entry per CDR3 protein. Here the sample spans under 20,000 distinct CDR3 sequences, over 10% being singletons. Sequencing was performed on PBMCs, mostly from graft donor cells, taken 60 days after TCRalphabeta/CD19-depleted stem cell transplant. The receptor source for this set is a female patient aged 2-9 years who had a stem cell transplant for congenital amegakaryocytic thrombocytopenia, so the T cells may come from the graft donor.

In this sample, this clonotype turned up many times. This sequence joins TRBV7-6 and TRBJ2-1, with 9 bases that match TRBD2. The CDR3 extends over 15 amino acids. Germline CDR1 SGHVS, CDR2 FNYEAQ. The trim removed 1 base at V and 9 bases at J, leaving 7 bases unmatched. The CDR3 loop is CASSLVLAGSIEQFF. CDR3 in DNA: TGTGCCAGCAGCTTAGTTCTAGCGGGATCGATTGAGCAGTTCTTC.

The sample holds many counts of this clonotype. The J gene is TRBJ2-3, the V gene TRBV20-1; no reliable D call. The V gene lost 5 bases and the J gene lost 0 bases, with 9 bases spanning the gap. Per the germline V gene, CDR1 is DFQATT and CDR2 is SNEGSKA (reference sequence). The CDR3 extends over 13 amino acids. For the CDR3, the DNA is TGCAGTGCTCCCCCCACTAGCACAGATACGCAGTATTTT. Amino acid sequence: CSAPPTSTDTQYF.

This clonotype was seen repeatedly, ten times or more. This chain connects TRBV20-1 to TRBJ2-7; no firm D call. The CDR3 sequence is 13 residues long. Trimming left V 6 bases short and J 2 bases short, with 14 bases between. The germline V gene has CDR1 DFQATT and CDR2 SNEGSKA (reference sequence). The chain's CDR3 is CSAWKVGTYEQYF. The CDR3 nucleotides read TGCAGTGCCTGGAAGGTGGGGACCTACGAGCAGTACTTC.

This clonotype was picked up many times. V and J are TRBV7-2 and TRBJ2-7; 10 bases are a match to TRBD2. The CDR3 contains 21 residues. Germline V gene sequence: CDR1 SGHTA, CDR2 FQGNSA. V lost 2 bases to trimming and J lost 4 bases; unmatched junction nucleotides: 23. DNA for the CDR3: TGTGCCAGCAGCTTACAGCGGGGCCTAGCGGGGGCCAAAGAGGTTCAATACGAGCAGTACTTC. Protein product: CASSLQRGLAGAKEVQYEQYF.

This clonotype was counted ten times or more. V is TRBV7-9 and J is TRBJ2-7; 11 positions agree with TRBD2. Trimming cost V 3 bases and J 6 bases; bases outside gene matches: 13. The V gene's germline CDR1 is SEHNR and CDR2 FQNEAQ (reference sequence). This CDR3 region has 17 residues. The DNA of the CDR3 is TGTGCCAGCAGCTTCGAGGGACGACTAGCGGGGAATGGCGAGCAGTACTTC. Its translation: CASSFEGRLAGNGEQYF. Full variable domain (rest looked up from reference TRBV7-9 and TRBJ2-7): DTGVSQNPRHKITKRGQNVTFRCDPISEHNRLYWYRQTLGQGPEFLTYFQNEAQLEKSRLLSDRFSAERPKGSFSTLEIQRTEQGDSAMYLCASSFEGRLAGNGEQYFGPGTRLTVT.

The table lists this clonotype with a few counts. The chain has TRBV18 and TRBJ2-7, with 9 bases identical to TRBD2. Germline V gene lookup returns CDR1 KGHSH and CDR2 LQKENI. J gave up 4 bases and V 0 bases, and 1 base lay outside the gene matches. The CDR3 is made up of 14 amino acids. The DNA of the CDR3 is TGTGCCAGCTCACCACCGGGACTAGCTTACGAGCAGTACTTC. Translating it yields CASSPPGLAYEQYF. Full variable domain (remainder filled in from reference TRBV18 and TRBJ2-7): NAGVMQNPRHLVRRRGQEARLRCSPMKGHSHVYWYRQLPEEGLKFMVYLQKENIIDESGMPKERFSAEFPKEGPSILRIQQVVRGDSAAYFCASSPPGLAYEQYFGPGTRLTVT.

This clonotype has a count of ten or more. J is TRBJ1-4 and V is TRBV4-1; D perhaps matches TRBD1 (5 bases). V dropped 6 bases and J dropped 5 bases, with 13 bases sitting between them. This CDR3 is 14 amino acids long. The germline V gene has CDR1 MGHRA and CDR2 YSYEKL. The CDR3 region is CASRAWGSNEKLFF. Written as DNA, the CDR3 is TGCGCCAGCAGGGCTTGGGGGAGCAATGAAAAACTGTTTTTT.

This clonotype showed up many times. This rearrangement joins TRBV12-3 or TRBV12-4 to TRBJ1-3; D perhaps matches TRBD1 (5 bases). Trimming shortened V by 7 bases and J by 0 bases, and 7 bases separated the two germline ends. CDR3 length: 13 amino acids. CDR3 protein: CASKTGSGNTIYF. DNA for the CDR3: TGTGCCAGCAAAACAGGCTCTGGAAACACCATATATTTT.

This clonotype was counted many times. The V gene is TRBV9, the J gene TRBJ2-3; D is undetermined. The germline CDR1 and CDR2 sequences are SGDLS and YYNGEE. The CDR3 totals 13 residues. Trimming removed 5 bases at V and 7 bases at J, with 14 bases between. DNA for the CDR3: TGTGCCAGCAGAGACATTGGAAGCCATACGCAGTATTTT. It specifies CASRDIGSHTQYF.

The sample holds many counts of this clonotype. This sequence joins TRBV20-1 and TRBJ2-3, with D unresolved. The CDR3 covers 13 residues. Looked up from germline, CDR1 is DFQATT and CDR2 is SNEGSKA (reference sequence). V lost 5 bases and J lost 4, with 13 bases in between. The CDR3 is CSAPPGSADTQYF. The CDR3, as DNA: TGCAGTGCTCCCCCGGGTTCGGCAGATACGCAGTATTTT.

Many counts were recorded for this clonotype. This chain connects TRBV5-1 to TRBJ2-7, with TRBD2 matching 12 bases. CDR3 size: 17 residues. With 4 bases clipped from V and 3 bases from J, the junction kept 11 bases outside the gene matches. CDR1 is SGHRS and CDR2 is YFSETQ in the germline V gene. The CDR3 loop reads CASSLRTSGTKFYEQYF. The CDR3 bases are TGCGCCAGCAGCCTAAGGACTAGCGGGACCAAATTCTACGAGCAGTACTTC.

This clonotype was observed at least ten times. This rearrangement joins TRBV28 to TRBJ1-6; 7 bases line up with TRBD1. Unmatched junction bases numbered 5, after V lost 7 bases and J lost 5 bases. Germline V gives CDR1 MDHEN, CDR2 SYDVKM. This CDR3 region has 14 residues. The CDR3 DNA follows: TGTGCCAGCACCGGGACAGTGGATAATTCACCCCTCCACTTT. Protein: CASTGTVDNSPLHF.

There are many counts of this clonotype. This sequence joins TRBV5-1 and TRBJ2-1; 8 nucleotides align to TRBD2. Unmatched junction bases numbered 2, after V lost 0 bases and J lost 6 bases. The CDR3 totals 14 residues. Germline CDR1 SGHRS, CDR2 YFSETQ. CDR3: CASSLDLAGNEQFF. The DNA of the CDR3 is TGCGCCAGCAGCTTGGATCTAGCGGGCAATGAGCAGTTCTTC.

At least ten counts were recorded for this clonotype. CDR3 sequence reads: CASSLGGGQGADEQYF. CDR3 bases: TGCGCCAGCAGCTTGGGCGGGGGACAGGGGGCTGACGAGCAGTACTTC. The chain uses TRBV5-1 and TRBJ2-7; 12 nucleotides align to TRBD1. After removal of 0 bases from V and 5 bases from J, the junction contained 6 bases not matched to a gene. CDR1 is SGHRS, CDR2 YFSETQ, per germline. CDR3 length equals 16 residues.

This clonotype was counted many times. The CDR3 loop is CASSGGRPQETQYF. The CDR3 coding sequence is TGTGCCAGCAGCGGTGGCAGGCCTCAAGAGACCCAGTACTTC. The chain employs TRBV2 and TRBJ2-5, with no clear D. V shed 6 bases and J shed 2 bases, with 13 bases lying between them. CDR1 SNHLY and CDR2 FYNNEI come from the germline V gene. The CDR3 consists of 14 residues.

The rearrangement joins TRBV2 to TRBJ2-2; D uncertain. This CDR3 has 10 amino acids. V gave up 8 bases and J gave up 6 bases, with 4 bases separating them. Germline V gene data show CDR1 as SNHLY and CDR2 as FYNNEI. DNA of the CDR3: TGTGCCAGCCGGGCCGGGGAGCTGTTTTTT. This sequence encodes CASRAGELFF.

This clonotype came up many times. This chain links TRBV14 with TRBJ2-1; 7 bases agree with TRBD2. Germline lookup yields CDR1 SGHDN and CDR2 FVKESK. Losses at the gene ends were 4 bases for V and 0 bases for J; bases not matched to a gene: 3. The CDR3 loop spans 15 amino acids. In DNA, the CDR3 is TGTGCCAGCAGCCGTAGACTAGCCTCCTACAATGAGCAGTTCTTC. It translates to CASSRRLASYNEQFF.

This clonotype is deemed medium-sized. The chain recombines TRBV7-2 with TRBJ2-1, with 7 bases matching TRBD2. V lost 8 bases to trimming and J lost 0 bases; unmatched junction nucleotides: 1. This CDR3 region has 13 residues. Germline V gene data show CDR1 as SGHTA and CDR2 as FQGNSA. CDR3 coding DNA: TGTGCCAGCGGCGGGAGCTCCTACAATGAGCAGTTCTTC. It translates to CASGGSSYNEQFF.

This clonotype came up many times. The gene calls are TRBV7-9 and TRBJ2-7; no firm D call. The CDR3 covers 14 residues. Germline CDR1 is SEHNR and CDR2 is FQNEAQ (reference sequence). Trimming took off 5 bases at V and 1 base at J, with 12 bases between the two ends. CDR3 loop: CASSPRIKSYEQYF. The CDR3 DNA follows: TGTGCCAGCAGCCCCAGGATCAAGTCCTACGAGCAGTACTTC.

The J gene is TRBJ1-2, the V gene TRBV10-2, with D unclear. The V gene's germline CDR1 is WSHSY and CDR2 SAAADI. The CDR3 has 10 residues. V lost 8 bases to trimming and J lost 6 bases, with 7 bases between them. The CDR3 DNA reads TGCGCCAGCTGGATGGATGGCTACACCTTC. This translates into CASWMDGYTF.

This clonotype came up many times. The gene calls are TRBV7-6 and TRBJ2-7, with D possibly TRBD1 on 5 matching bases. Deletions cut 2 bases from V and 6 bases from J, with 17 bases between. Germline-derived CDR1 and CDR2 are SGHVS and FNYEAQ. CDR3 length: 15 amino acids. The CDR3 DNA sequence: TGTGCCAGCAGCTTAATTGGACAAGCAAAGGGCGAGCAGTACTTC. Amino acids: CASSLIGQAKGEQYF.

This clonotype occurred many times. CDR3 DNA sequence: TGTGCCACCAGTGATTCCCTTATCGAGACCCAGTACTTC. Amino acids: CATSDSLIETQYF. This chain connects TRBV24-1 to TRBJ2-5; D call uncertain. The germline gives CDR1 KGHDR, CDR2 SFDVKD. The CDR3 is 13 amino acids. Trimming cost V 2 bases and J 5 bases, with 8 bases left between them.

The chain recombines TRBV12-5 with TRBJ2-2, with no clear D. V gave up 7 bases and J gave up 7 bases, with 16 bases separating them. Germline CDR1 LGHNT, CDR2 FRNRAP. This CDR3 contains 14 residues. CDR3 protein: CASASPTAVGELFF. The CDR3 nucleotides are TGTGCTAGTGCCTCACCAACAGCTGTCGGGGAGCTGTTTTTT.

This clonotype was seen ten or more times. The rearrangement uses TRBV4-1 and TRBJ2-1, with TRBD2 identical over 8 bases. The germline V gene encodes CDR1 MGHRA and CDR2 YSYEKL. The CDR3 is 17 amino acids. The V segment lost 2 bases and the J segment 7 bases; nucleotides outside the gene matches: 13. CDR3 sequence (DNA): TGCGCCAGCAGCCAACCTACTTCGGGACTAGGGAAAAATGAGCAGTTCTTC. Protein sequence: CASSQPTSGLGKNEQFF.

By sample share, this clonotype is medium-sized. The chain has TRBV2 and TRBJ2-1; D is uncertain. The CDR3 is 14 amino acids. From germline, CDR1 is SNHLY and CDR2 FYNNEI. V was shortened by 2 bases and J by 8 bases, with 13 bases between the two germline ends. The CDR3 coding sequence is TGTGCCAGCAGTGAAATGGAACCCCCCGATGAGCAGTTCTTC. Its protein is CASSEMEPPDEQFF.

This clonotype was picked up many times. The chain has TRBV20-1 and TRBJ2-3; 8 nucleotides line up with TRBD2. Germline V lookup: CDR1 DFQATT, CDR2 SNEGSKA (reference sequence). With V trimmed by 3 bases and J by 4 bases, 15 bases remained unmatched. This CDR3 comprises 17 residues. The CDR3 loop reads CSASFRVVAGMADTQYF. The CDR3 DNA is TGCAGTGCTAGCTTCCGGGTGGTAGCGGGAATGGCAGATACGCAGTATTTT.

This clonotype was counted ten times or more. The chain combines TRBV3-1 with TRBJ1-2; the D gene is possibly TRBD1 (6 bases). The V gene lost 1 base and the J gene lost 8 bases, with 20 bases spanning the gap. The germline V gene encodes CDR1 LGHDT and CDR2 YNNKEL (reference sequence). This CDR3 is 16 amino acids long. The CDR3 here is CASSQVLDRSVGGYTF. The DNA of the CDR3 is TGTGCCAGCAGCCAAGTTCTCGACAGGTCGGTAGGCGGCTACACCTTC.